Listed below are T cell receptor beta chains from one sample, sequenced in a study of shared clonotypes between healthy human individuals. The protocol was immunoSEQ multiplex PCR, while the TCRdb copy is restricted to in-frame clones and leaves out a portion. This table has approximately 470,000 clones, 81% appearing once. Sequenced: PBMCs. The receptors here all came from a woman aged 35 to 49 in good health. Some clones in this sample may be carry-over from other donors' samples. CDR3s include the opening cysteine and the closing phenylalanine or tryptophan. The D gene is left open where the match is weak. Size tells how often a clone was seen (once, few, many) or the class of an expanded clone, and some rows leave it out.

j_gene: TRBJ2-3; abundance: NA; v_gene: TRBV30; d_gene: TRBD2; CDR3nt: TGTGCCTGGAGTCAAACTAGCGGGAGCACAGATACGCAGTATTTT; CDR3aa: CAWSQTSGSTDTQYF
j_gene: TRBJ2-7; abundance: many; v_gene: TRBV28; d_gene: TRBD2; CDR3nt: TGTGCCAGCAGCCCCACAGCGGGGGGCTACGAGCAGTACTTC; CDR3aa: CASSPTAGGYEQYF
j_gene: TRBJ2-1; abundance: NA; v_gene: TRBV7-6; d_gene: TRBD1; CDR3nt: TGTGCCAGCAGCTTACGGGACAGGGACAATGAGCAGTTCTTC; CDR3aa: CASSLRDRDNEQFF
j_gene: TRBJ2-2; abundance: NA; v_gene: TRBV7-6; d_gene: TRBD1; CDR3nt: TGTGCCAGCAGCTTAGTGGGGCAGGGGGCCACCGGGGAGCTGTTTTTT; CDR3aa: CASSLVGQGATGELFF
j_gene: TRBJ2-7; abundance: NA; v_gene: TRBV5-1; d_gene: NA; CDR3nt: TGCGCCAGCAGCTTGGTGGCGGGACGGCTCTACGAGCAGTACTTC; CDR3aa: CASSLVAGRLYEQYF
j_gene: TRBJ1-1; abundance: NA; v_gene: TRBV5-6; d_gene: NA; CDR3nt: TGTGCCAGCAGCCACGGGGCTGGGAACACTGAAGCTTTCTTT; CDR3aa: CASSHGAGNTEAFF
j_gene: TRBJ1-1; abundance: NA; v_gene: TRBV18; d_gene: NA; CDR3nt: TGTGCCAGCTCCCGCGCAGGTGGGGAAAACACTGAAGCTTTCTTT; CDR3aa: CASSRAGGENTEAFF
j_gene: TRBJ2-3; abundance: NA; v_gene: TRBV28; d_gene: TRBD2; CDR3nt: TGTGCCAGCATTAAAGTCGGGGGGGCTCTGGATACGCAGTATTTT; CDR3aa: CASIKVGGALDTQYF
j_gene: TRBJ1-2; abundance: NA; v_gene: TRBV6-1; d_gene: NA; CDR3nt: TGTGCCAGCAGTTCGGGGGGCACTGTCTATGGCTACACCTTC; CDR3aa: CASSSGGTVYGYTF
j_gene: TRBJ1-4; abundance: NA; v_gene: TRBV6-1; d_gene: TRBD1; CDR3nt: TGTGCCAGCAGACCGACAGGGGGCGATGAAAAACTGTTTTTT; CDR3aa: CASRPTGGDEKLFF
j_gene: TRBJ2-4; abundance: NA; v_gene: TRBV5-1; d_gene: TRBD2; CDR3nt: TGCGCCAGCAGCTTGGAAGGCGGGAGCTGGGGAAACATTCAGTACTTC; CDR3aa: CASSLEGGSWGNIQYF
j_gene: TRBJ2-5; abundance: NA; v_gene: TRBV5-1; d_gene: NA; CDR3nt: TGCGCCAGCAGAGGGGCGGAAATCCAAGAGACCCAGTACTTC; CDR3aa: CASRGAEIQETQYF
j_gene: TRBJ2-1; abundance: NA; v_gene: TRBV28; d_gene: NA; CDR3nt: TGTGCCAGCAGTTTACCCGGTTCCTACAATGAGCAGTTCTTC; CDR3aa: CASSLPGSYNEQFF
j_gene: TRBJ2-7; abundance: NA; v_gene: TRBV28; d_gene: NA; CDR3nt: TGTGCCAGCAGTCGGTTGGGCAGGCTCTATGAGCAGTACTTC; CDR3aa: CASSRLGRLYEQYF
j_gene: TRBJ2-2; abundance: NA; v_gene: TRBV5-1; d_gene: NA; CDR3nt: TGCGCCAGCAGCTCCGCTCCCCCTACGGGAGTCGGTGCCGGGGAGCTGTTTTTT; CDR3aa: CASSSAPPTGVGAGELFF
j_gene: TRBJ2-7; abundance: NA; v_gene: TRBV15; d_gene: NA; CDR3nt: TGTGCCACCAGCAGAGTGGTGTGGGACCGTCACTACGAGCAGTACTTC; CDR3aa: CATSRVVWDRHYEQYF
j_gene: TRBJ2-5; abundance: NA; v_gene: TRBV28; d_gene: TRBD2; CDR3nt: TGTGCCAGCAGTTTGAGGGAGGGATGGACGGGTGAGACCCAGTACTTC; CDR3aa: CASSLREGWTGETQYF
j_gene: TRBJ2-7; abundance: NA; v_gene: TRBV28; d_gene: NA; CDR3nt: TGTGCCAGCAGTTTAGGTTACGAGCAGTACTTC; CDR3aa: CASSLGYEQYF
j_gene: TRBJ2-2; abundance: few; v_gene: TRBV5-1; d_gene: NA; CDR3nt: TGCGCCAGCAGCTTGAGGGCTAGCAGGAACACCGGGGAGCTGTTTTTT; CDR3aa: CASSLRASRNTGELFF
j_gene: TRBJ1-5; abundance: NA; v_gene: TRBV30; d_gene: TRBD1; CDR3nt: TGTGCCTGGAACCCGGGACAGGGAGGGGTAGGAGCCCAGCATTTT; CDR3aa: CAWNPGQGGVGAQHF
j_gene: TRBJ1-5; abundance: few; v_gene: TRBV7-8; d_gene: NA; CDR3nt: TGTGCCAGCAGACCATACCGGGGGCCCCAGCATTTT; CDR3aa: CASRPYRGPQHF
j_gene: TRBJ1-2; abundance: few; v_gene: TRBV5-1; d_gene: NA; CDR3nt: TGCGCCAGCAGCTTGGCCCAGGAAGCTCATGATGGCTACACCTTC; CDR3aa: CASSLAQEAHDGYTF
j_gene: TRBJ2-7; abundance: NA; v_gene: TRBV2; d_gene: TRBD1; CDR3nt: TGTGCCAGTACCACAGGGGTCCACGAGCAGTACTTC; CDR3aa: CASTTGVHEQYF
j_gene: TRBJ2-5; abundance: NA; v_gene: TRBV18; d_gene: TRBD1; CDR3nt: TGTGCCAGCTCACCACAGCCAGGGGGCAGAGAGACCCAGTACTTC; CDR3aa: CASSPQPGGRETQYF
j_gene: TRBJ2-1; abundance: many; v_gene: TRBV21-1; d_gene: NA; CDR3nt: TGTGCCAGCAGCTTAGCGGGAGGGATTAGGAATGAGCAGTTCTTC; CDR3aa: CASSLAGGIRNEQFF
j_gene: TRBJ2-3; abundance: NA; v_gene: TRBV29-1; d_gene: TRBD1; CDR3nt: TGCAGCGTACACAATACAGGGGGCAGCACAGATACGCAGTATTTT; CDR3aa: CSVHNTGGSTDTQYF
j_gene: TRBJ1-1; abundance: once; v_gene: TRBV28; d_gene: NA; CDR3nt: TGTGCCAGCAGTCCTTTCTCGGTGACTGAAGCTTTCTTT; CDR3aa: CASSPFSVTEAFF
j_gene: TRBJ2-1; abundance: NA; v_gene: TRBV11-2; d_gene: TRBD2; CDR3nt: TGTGCCAGCAGCTTAGAGACTAGCGGGAGTCTCTTCTTC; CDR3aa: CASSLETSGSLFF
j_gene: TRBJ2-2; abundance: NA; v_gene: TRBV4-1; d_gene: NA; CDR3nt: TGCGCCAGCAGCCAAGATTTACAGGGATGGACCGGGGAGCTGTTTTTT; CDR3aa: CASSQDLQGWTGELFF
j_gene: TRBJ1-2; abundance: NA; v_gene: TRBV18; d_gene: NA; CDR3nt: TGTGCCAGCTCACCGACGGCTCTTAACTATGGCTACACCTTC; CDR3aa: CASSPTALNYGYTF
j_gene: TRBJ2-5; abundance: NA; v_gene: TRBV29-1; d_gene: NA; CDR3nt: TGCAGCGGAGACAGTTTTGGAGAGACCCAGTACTTC; CDR3aa: CSGDSFGETQYF
j_gene: TRBJ1-1; abundance: NA; v_gene: TRBV7-9; d_gene: TRBD1; CDR3nt: TGTGCCAGCAGCCGACTGAGCAGGGGGCGAAGTGTCGCTTTCTTT; CDR3aa: CASSRLSRGRSVAFF
j_gene: TRBJ1-5; abundance: NA; v_gene: TRBV30; d_gene: TRBD1; CDR3nt: TGTGCCTGGAGTGTTACCAGGGGGCAGCCCCAGCATTTT; CDR3aa: CAWSVTRGQPQHF
j_gene: TRBJ2-3; abundance: NA; v_gene: TRBV10-3; d_gene: TRBD2; CDR3nt: TGTGCCACCTGGGAGGGCCCAGGCACAGATACGCAGTATTTT; CDR3aa: CATWEGPGTDTQYF
j_gene: TRBJ2-5; abundance: NA; v_gene: TRBV6-6; d_gene: NA; CDR3nt: TGTGCCAGCAGTTACCTGCCGGGACAAAGGGAGGAGACCCAGTACTTC; CDR3aa: CASSYLPGQREETQYF
j_gene: TRBJ1-4; abundance: NA; v_gene: TRBV2; d_gene: NA; CDR3nt: TGTGCCAGCAGTGAGAACAGGGTAGATCTGTTTTTT; CDR3aa: CASSENRVDLFF
j_gene: TRBJ2-7; abundance: NA; v_gene: TRBV5-6; d_gene: TRBD1; CDR3nt: TGTGCCAGCAGCATCTACTCGCCGGGACAGGAGGGCGAGCAGTACTTC; CDR3aa: CASSIYSPGQEGEQYF
j_gene: TRBJ2-1; abundance: NA; v_gene: TRBV28; d_gene: TRBD2; CDR3nt: TGTGCCAGCAATACCCTAGCGGGAGTTGTGGGGTCCTACAATGAGCAGTTCTTC; CDR3aa: CASNTLAGVVGSYNEQFF
j_gene: TRBJ2-5; abundance: NA; v_gene: TRBV7-3; d_gene: NA; CDR3nt: TGTGCCAGCAGCTTAACGACAGGGAGGGGGACCCAGTACTTC; CDR3aa: CASSLTTGRGTQYF
j_gene: TRBJ2-1; abundance: NA; v_gene: TRBV5-1; d_gene: TRBD2; CDR3nt: TGCGCCAGCAGCCAGCAGACTAGCAACAATGAGCAGTTCTTC; CDR3aa: CASSQQTSNNEQFF
j_gene: TRBJ2-1; abundance: NA; v_gene: TRBV7-2; d_gene: TRBD2; CDR3nt: TGTGCCAGCACGACCGGGACTAGCGGAAAGCAGTTCTTC; CDR3aa: CASTTGTSGKQFF
j_gene: TRBJ2-3; abundance: NA; v_gene: TRBV6-4; d_gene: TRBD1; CDR3nt: TGTGCCAGCAGTGACGGGACAGGGGCAGATACGCAGTATTTT; CDR3aa: CASSDGTGADTQYF
j_gene: TRBJ1-1; abundance: NA; v_gene: TRBV28; d_gene: NA; CDR3nt: TGTGCCAGCAGTCCGCCAAGGAACACTGAAGCTTTCTTT; CDR3aa: CASSPPRNTEAFF
j_gene: TRBJ1-1; abundance: NA; v_gene: TRBV6-1; d_gene: NA; CDR3nt: TGTGCCAGCAGTGAAGACCTGGGAGGATACACTGAAGCTTTCTTT; CDR3aa: CASSEDLGGYTEAFF
j_gene: TRBJ2-3; abundance: NA; v_gene: TRBV29-1; d_gene: NA; CDR3nt: TGCAGCGTTGGACAGCCTACGCAGTATTTT; CDR3aa: CSVGQPTQYF
j_gene: TRBJ2-1; abundance: NA; v_gene: TRBV27; d_gene: NA; CDR3nt: TGTGCCAGCAGTTTAGTGGGTTTGCAAGCGCCCAGCTCCTACAATGAGCAGTTCTTC; CDR3aa: CASSLVGLQAPSSYNEQFF
j_gene: TRBJ1-1; abundance: NA; v_gene: TRBV6-6; d_gene: NA; CDR3nt: TGTGCCAGCAGTTCCTTCTCTGGTCGGGCTTTCTTT; CDR3aa: CASSSFSGRAFF
j_gene: TRBJ1-5; abundance: NA; v_gene: TRBV19; d_gene: TRBD1; CDR3nt: TGTGCCAGTAGCACGGACAGGAGCAATCAGCCCCAGCATTTT; CDR3aa: CASSTDRSNQPQHF
j_gene: TRBJ1-5; abundance: NA; v_gene: TRBV6-1; d_gene: NA; CDR3nt: TGTGCCAGCAGTGAAGCCAAGACTTCATATCAGCCCCAGCATTTT; CDR3aa: CASSEAKTSYQPQHF
j_gene: TRBJ2-2; abundance: once; v_gene: TRBV5-1; d_gene: NA; CDR3nt: TGCGCCAGCAGCTTGGGGAACACCGGGGAGCTGTTTTTT; CDR3aa: CASSLGNTGELFF
j_gene: TRBJ2-3; abundance: NA; v_gene: TRBV28; d_gene: NA; CDR3nt: TGTGCCATCAGCGGGCCTGACACAGATACGCAGTATTTT; CDR3aa: CAISGPDTDTQYF
j_gene: TRBJ1-2; abundance: NA; v_gene: TRBV20-1; d_gene: NA; CDR3nt: TGCAGTGCGGAGGGAATCTATGGCTACACCTTC; CDR3aa: CSAEGIYGYTF